The clone carrying this T cell receptor beta chain was detected only once. Its antigen is unidentified. Between the trimmed V and J ends, which lost 4 bases and 3 bases, there was a span of 16 bases. The CDR3 runs 16 residues. Germline loops: CDR1 MNHEY, CDR2 SVGAGI. This was a survey-level run. Clones were read by immunoSEQ multiplex PCR, and TCRdb kept only the in-frame ones, dropping some. Of about 36,000 clones detected, around four fifths appear once; the ten largest clones hold roughly 20%. These data come from a study of pediatric ulcerative colitis. Study-wide context: Disease was pancolitis in several and left-sided in two, histology-confirmed.

Study results and limitations: Two rectal CDR3 clonotypes occurred in all ulcerative colitis patients. Substantially fewer templates came from a couple of patients' blood samples.

The clonotype originates from a girl under 18 with moderate ulcerative colitis. Input material: blood. This chain connects TRBV6-5 to TRBJ2-4; D possibly corresponds to TRBD1 (7 bases). CDR3 region: CASSSLGGDSKNIQYF. DNA of the CDR3: TGTGCCAGCAGTTCCCTGGGCGGGGACAGCAAAAACATTCAGTACTTC.